This T cell receptor beta chain is drawn from a study of blood T cell repertoires in COVID-19. At least ten counts were recorded for this clone. Assay: immunoSEQ multiplex PCR; the TCRdb copy retains only in-frame clones and omits some. The data show about 250,000 clones, with nearly 85% seen just once and 5.5% held by the top ten. The CDR3 is 14 amino acids. CDR1 is MNHNY and CDR2 is SVGAGI in the germline V gene (reference sequence). The V end was cut by 8 bases, the J end by 6 bases, with 17 bases between. Sequenced sample: peripheral blood. This chain joins TRBV6-6 and TRBJ1-5, with no clear D. This TCR was recovered from a human donor in a cohort sampled during active COVID-19. DNA for the CDR3: TGTGCCAGCGGGAGCACGAGGCGAGGTCAGCCCCAGCATTTT. This gives the protein CASGSTRRGQPQHF.